These T cell receptor beta chains were read from a single sample in a study of cytomegalovirus exposure and HLA in healthy donors. The assay was immunoSEQ multiplex PCR, and TCRdb's table has in-frame clones only and misses some. The sample has some 220,000 clones, under 95% seen once. What was sequenced was PBMCs. These receptors all stem from a woman under 30 in good health and CMV-seronegative. The CDR3 runs from the conserved cysteine through the conserved F or W. Fields, in order: J gene, V gene, D gene, clone size, CDR3 protein, CDR3 DNA. The D gene is left open where the match is weak. The size field is filled for only some rows; it gives once, few, many or a size class.

J gene: TRBJ2-2
V gene: TRBV4-1
D gene: NA
clone size: NA
CDR3 protein: CASSQDPHGTGELFF
CDR3 DNA: TGCGCCAGCAGCCAAGATCCCCACGGCACCGGGGAGCTGTTTTTT

J gene: TRBJ2-3
V gene: TRBV4-1
D gene: TRBD2
clone size: NA
CDR3 protein: CASSQGVIGSGRDTQYF
CDR3 DNA: TGCGCCAGCAGCCAAGGCGTTATTGGGAGCGGGAGAGATACGCAGTATTTT

J gene: TRBJ1-1
V gene: TRBV6-5
D gene: NA
clone size: many
CDR3 protein: CASSLRRVNTEAFF
CDR3 DNA: TGTGCCAGCAGCCTACGCCGGGTGAACACTGAAGCTTTCTTT

J gene: TRBJ2-7
V gene: TRBV7-9
D gene: TRBD2
clone size: NA
CDR3 protein: CASSLNSGSYEQYF
CDR3 DNA: TGTGCCAGCAGCTTAAACAGCGGGAGTTACGAGCAGTACTTC

J gene: TRBJ1-3
V gene: TRBV12-5
D gene: NA
clone size: NA
CDR3 protein: CASGLSGWGRGNTIYF
CDR3 DNA: TGTGCTAGTGGTTTAAGTGGCTGGGGGCGTGGAAACACCATATATTTT

J gene: TRBJ1-1
V gene: TRBV19
D gene: NA
clone size: NA
CDR3 protein: CASSPGGNTEAFF
CDR3 DNA: TGTGCCAGTAGTCCGGGAGGGAACACTGAAGCTTTCTTT

J gene: TRBJ2-3
V gene: TRBV28
D gene: NA
clone size: NA
CDR3 protein: CATLPEAATDTQYF
CDR3 DNA: TGTGCCACCCTCCCGGAAGCGGCAACAGATACGCAGTATTTT

J gene: TRBJ2-1
V gene: TRBV5-1
D gene: NA
clone size: NA
CDR3 protein: CASSLAAKGNNEQFF
CDR3 DNA: TGCGCCAGCAGCTTGGCAGCTAAGGGGAACAATGAGCAGTTCTTC

J gene: TRBJ1-3
V gene: TRBV5-6
D gene: TRBD1
clone size: NA
CDR3 protein: CASSLGWGQGAGGNTIYF
CDR3 DNA: TGTGCCAGCAGCTTGGGGTGGGGGCAGGGGGCCGGAGGAAACACCATATATTTT

J gene: TRBJ2-7
V gene: TRBV30
D gene: TRBD2
clone size: NA
CDR3 protein: CAWSPGLAGVGEQYF
CDR3 DNA: TGTGCCTGGAGCCCGGGACTAGCGGGAGTTGGGGAGCAGTACTTC

J gene: TRBJ2-3
V gene: TRBV29-1
D gene: NA
clone size: NA
CDR3 protein: CSDEGWGTDTQYF
CDR3 DNA: TGCAGCGACGAAGGTTGGGGCACGGATACGCAGTATTTT

J gene: TRBJ2-1
V gene: TRBV9
D gene: NA
clone size: NA
CDR3 protein: CASSQVEGLIVEQFF
CDR3 DNA: TGTGCCAGCAGCCAAGTCGAGGGACTCATCGTTGAGCAGTTCTTC

J gene: TRBJ1-5
V gene: TRBV27
D gene: NA
clone size: NA
CDR3 protein: CASSFGGSDQPQHF
CDR3 DNA: TGTGCCAGCAGTTTCGGGGGGAGCGATCAGCCCCAGCATTTT

J gene: TRBJ2-1
V gene: TRBV29-1
D gene: NA
clone size: NA
CDR3 protein: CSVPGGASSYNEQFF
CDR3 DNA: TGCAGCGTTCCTGGAGGCGCGAGCTCCTACAATGAGCAGTTCTTC

J gene: TRBJ2-7
V gene: TRBV6-1
D gene: TRBD2
clone size: NA
CDR3 protein: CASTDRLADYDEQYF
CDR3 DNA: TGTGCCAGCACAGACCGACTAGCAGACTACGATGAGCAGTACTTC

J gene: TRBJ1-6
V gene: TRBV6-5
D gene: TRBD1
clone size: NA
CDR3 protein: CASQTGTGGSPLHF
CDR3 DNA: TGTGCCAGCCAGACCGGGACAGGGGGTTCACCCCTCCACTTT

J gene: TRBJ1-6
V gene: TRBV27
D gene: NA
clone size: NA
CDR3 protein: CASRVVQGISPLHF
CDR3 DNA: TGTGCCAGCAGGGTCGTTCAGGGGATTTCACCCCTCCACTTT

J gene: TRBJ2-5
V gene: TRBV6-6
D gene: NA
clone size: NA
CDR3 protein: CATGGETQYF
CDR3 DNA: TGTGCCACCGGAGGGGAGACCCAGTACTTC

J gene: TRBJ1-4
V gene: TRBV30
D gene: TRBD1
clone size: NA
CDR3 protein: CAWSHDYRGPREKLFF
CDR3 DNA: TGTGCCTGGAGTCACGATTACAGGGGACCCCGGGAGAAACTGTTTTTT

J gene: TRBJ2-7
V gene: TRBV2
D gene: TRBD1
clone size: once
CDR3 protein: CASDDQGSGGIYEQYF
CDR3 DNA: TGTGCCAGCGACGACCAGGGGTCAGGGGGCATCTACGAGCAGTACTTC

J gene: TRBJ1-4
V gene: TRBV15
D gene: NA
clone size: once
CDR3 protein: CATSTLKQGLGEKLFF
CDR3 DNA: TGTGCCACCAGCACCTTGAAGCAGGGGCTAGGCGAAAAACTGTTTTTT

J gene: TRBJ1-5
V gene: TRBV5-1
D gene: NA
clone size: NA
CDR3 protein: CASSPGRDVDQPQHF
CDR3 DNA: TGCGCCAGCAGCCCGGGGAGGGACGTTGATCAGCCCCAGCATTTT

J gene: TRBJ2-7
V gene: TRBV19
D gene: NA
clone size: NA
CDR3 protein: CASSLKTGENYEQYF
CDR3 DNA: TGTGCCAGTAGTCTAAAGACAGGAGAAAACTACGAGCAGTACTTC

J gene: TRBJ2-1
V gene: TRBV6-5
D gene: NA
clone size: NA
CDR3 protein: CASSYGSPQYNEQFF
CDR3 DNA: TGTGCCAGCAGTTATGGGAGCCCTCAATACAATGAGCAGTTCTTC

J gene: TRBJ2-7
V gene: TRBV30
D gene: NA
clone size: NA
CDR3 protein: CAWSVLGQTSSYEQYF
CDR3 DNA: TGTGCCTGGAGTGTACTAGGTCAGACCAGCTCCTACGAGCAGTACTTC

J gene: TRBJ2-5
V gene: TRBV28
D gene: NA
clone size: NA
CDR3 protein: CASSPHLQGQETQYF
CDR3 DNA: TGTGCCAGCAGTCCCCATTTGCAGGGCCAAGAGACCCAGTACTTC

J gene: TRBJ2-1
V gene: TRBV19
D gene: TRBD2
clone size: NA
CDR3 protein: CASTYSGRGYNEQFF
CDR3 DNA: TGTGCCAGTACCTATAGCGGGAGGGGTTACAATGAGCAGTTCTTC

J gene: TRBJ2-7
V gene: TRBV6-1
D gene: NA
clone size: NA
CDR3 protein: CASSEVLLAGTYEQYF
CDR3 DNA: TGTGCCAGCAGTGAAGTATTACTAGCTGGAACCTACGAGCAGTACTTC

J gene: TRBJ2-1
V gene: TRBV6-1
D gene: NA
clone size: NA
CDR3 protein: CASSEVPRGGSGEQFF
CDR3 DNA: TGTGCCAGCAGTGAAGTTCCCCGTGGGGGCTCGGGTGAGCAGTTCTTC

J gene: TRBJ1-5
V gene: TRBV28
D gene: TRBD1
clone size: NA
CDR3 protein: CASSLGTGGFNQPQHF
CDR3 DNA: TGTGCCAGCAGTTTAGGAACAGGGGGGTTCAATCAGCCCCAGCATTTT

J gene: TRBJ2-1
V gene: TRBV2
D gene: NA
clone size: NA
CDR3 protein: CASCRGAGVFNEQFF
CDR3 DNA: TGTGCCAGCTGCCGGGGGGCGGGAGTATTCAATGAGCAGTTCTTC

J gene: TRBJ2-7
V gene: TRBV5-8
D gene: TRBD1
clone size: NA
CDR3 protein: CASSFGTGQTYEQYF
CDR3 DNA: TGTGCCAGCAGCTTCGGGACAGGTCAGACCTACGAGCAGTACTTC

J gene: TRBJ1-5
V gene: TRBV6-1
D gene: NA
clone size: NA
CDR3 protein: CASSGEHNQPQHF
CDR3 DNA: TGTGCCAGCAGTGGGGAGCACAATCAGCCCCAGCATTTT

J gene: TRBJ2-2
V gene: TRBV2
D gene: TRBD2
clone size: NA
CDR3 protein: CARGVAGNTGELFF
CDR3 DNA: TGTGCCAGGGGGGTAGCGGGGAACACCGGGGAGCTGTTTTTT

J gene: TRBJ1-2
V gene: TRBV27
D gene: NA
clone size: few
CDR3 protein: CASSMRAGRSYTF
CDR3 DNA: TGTGCCAGCAGTATGAGGGCCGGACGTAGCTACACCTTC

J gene: TRBJ2-3
V gene: TRBV4-1
D gene: NA
clone size: once
CDR3 protein: CASSKIMDTQYF
CDR3 DNA: TGCGCCAGCAGCAAAATTATGGATACGCAGTATTTT

J gene: TRBJ2-7
V gene: TRBV5-6
D gene: NA
clone size: NA
CDR3 protein: CASSYTGPQYEQYF
CDR3 DNA: TGTGCCAGCAGCTATACAGGGCCACAGTACGAGCAGTACTTC

J gene: TRBJ2-1
V gene: TRBV28
D gene: TRBD2
clone size: NA
CDR3 protein: CASSLALAAYNEQFF
CDR3 DNA: TGTGCCAGCAGTTTGGCACTAGCGGCCTACAATGAGCAGTTCTTC

J gene: TRBJ2-1
V gene: TRBV27
D gene: TRBD2
clone size: NA
CDR3 protein: CASSSLAGGTEQFF
CDR3 DNA: TGTGCCAGCAGTTCTCTAGCGGGAGGGACTGAGCAGTTCTTC

J gene: TRBJ1-6
V gene: TRBV5-1
D gene: NA
clone size: NA
CDR3 protein: CASSSRLAHRSDVYNSPLHF
CDR3 DNA: TGCGCCAGCAGCTCCCGACTTGCCCACCGTTCAGACGTGTATAATTCACCCCTCCACTTT

J gene: TRBJ2-6
V gene: TRBV19
D gene: NA
clone size: NA
CDR3 protein: CASSMNLRSGANVLTF
CDR3 DNA: TGTGCCAGTAGTATGAATTTGAGGTCTGGGGCCAACGTCCTGACTTTC

J gene: TRBJ2-7
V gene: TRBV2
D gene: TRBD2
clone size: NA
CDR3 protein: CASSGLAGFYEQYF
CDR3 DNA: TGTGCCAGCAGTGGACTAGCGGGCTTCTACGAGCAGTACTTC

J gene: TRBJ2-3
V gene: TRBV7-6
D gene: NA
clone size: NA
CDR3 protein: CASSLASGYTDTQYF
CDR3 DNA: TGTGCCAGCAGCTTAGCTAGCGGTTACACAGATACGCAGTATTTT

J gene: TRBJ2-7
V gene: TRBV6-6
D gene: TRBD2
clone size: NA
CDR3 protein: CASRPGLAGDEQYF
CDR3 DNA: TGTGCCAGCAGGCCCGGACTAGCGGGGGACGAGCAGTACTTC

J gene: TRBJ1-1
V gene: TRBV7-8
D gene: NA
clone size: NA
CDR3 protein: CASSSIGGPNTEAFF
CDR3 DNA: TGTGCCAGCAGCTCCATCGGGGGTCCGAACACTGAAGCTTTCTTT

J gene: TRBJ2-1
V gene: TRBV6-5
D gene: NA
clone size: NA
CDR3 protein: CASSYPGSGNEQFF
CDR3 DNA: TGTGCCAGCAGTTACCCCGGGAGTGGGAATGAGCAGTTCTTC

J gene: TRBJ2-7
V gene: TRBV10-3
D gene: TRBD1
clone size: NA
CDR3 protein: CAISEAGTGANEQYF
CDR3 DNA: TGTGCCATCAGTGAAGCAGGGACAGGGGCCAACGAGCAGTACTTC

J gene: TRBJ2-7
V gene: TRBV2
D gene: NA
clone size: NA
CDR3 protein: CASSELSDYEQYF
CDR3 DNA: TGTGCCAGCAGTGAGCTCAGTGATTACGAGCAGTACTTC

J gene: TRBJ2-7
V gene: TRBV5-1
D gene: TRBD1
clone size: NA
CDR3 protein: CASSATGGGGEQYF
CDR3 DNA: TGCGCCAGCAGCGCTACAGGGGGCGGGGGTGAGCAGTACTTC

J gene: TRBJ2-1
V gene: TRBV6-1
D gene: TRBD2
clone size: NA
CDR3 protein: CASGPSGRAYNEQFF
CDR3 DNA: TGTGCCAGCGGACCTAGCGGGAGGGCCTACAATGAGCAGTTCTTC

J gene: TRBJ2-7
V gene: TRBV28
D gene: TRBD1
clone size: NA
CDR3 protein: CASSLSGTGGFYEQYF
CDR3 DNA: TGTGCCAGCAGTTTATCCGGGACAGGGGGCTTCTACGAGCAGTACTTC

J gene: TRBJ2-1
V gene: TRBV7-8
D gene: TRBD2
clone size: NA
CDR3 protein: CASRSGRYYRSYNEQFF
CDR3 DNA: TGTGCCAGCCGCAGCGGGAGGTATTACCGCTCCTACAATGAGCAGTTCTTC

J gene: TRBJ2-5
V gene: TRBV6-1
D gene: TRBD1
clone size: once
CDR3 protein: CASSRGTGDTETQYF
CDR3 DNA: TGTGCCAGCAGTCGAGGGACAGGGGATACAGAGACCCAGTACTTC

J gene: TRBJ2-2
V gene: TRBV5-1
D gene: TRBD2
clone size: NA
CDR3 protein: CASSLDPGLAGEPNTGELFF
CDR3 DNA: TGCGCCAGCAGCTTGGATCCAGGACTAGCGGGAGAACCGAACACCGGGGAGCTGTTTTTT

J gene: TRBJ2-7
V gene: TRBV7-9
D gene: TRBD2
clone size: NA
CDR3 protein: CASSRGRASEQYF
CDR3 DNA: TGTGCCAGCAGCCGCGGGAGGGCGTCCGAGCAGTACTTC

J gene: TRBJ2-7
V gene: TRBV5-6
D gene: TRBD2
clone size: NA
CDR3 protein: CASSRSLGGRAGGPREQYF
CDR3 DNA: TGTGCCAGCAGCCGTAGCTTAGGGGGGCGAGCGGGAGGGCCGAGAGAGCAGTACTTC

J gene: TRBJ1-5
V gene: TRBV19
D gene: NA
clone size: NA
CDR3 protein: CASSIGDLGRPHQPQHF
CDR3 DNA: TGTGCCAGTAGTATAGGTGATCTGGGCCGTCCCCACCAGCCCCAGCATTTT